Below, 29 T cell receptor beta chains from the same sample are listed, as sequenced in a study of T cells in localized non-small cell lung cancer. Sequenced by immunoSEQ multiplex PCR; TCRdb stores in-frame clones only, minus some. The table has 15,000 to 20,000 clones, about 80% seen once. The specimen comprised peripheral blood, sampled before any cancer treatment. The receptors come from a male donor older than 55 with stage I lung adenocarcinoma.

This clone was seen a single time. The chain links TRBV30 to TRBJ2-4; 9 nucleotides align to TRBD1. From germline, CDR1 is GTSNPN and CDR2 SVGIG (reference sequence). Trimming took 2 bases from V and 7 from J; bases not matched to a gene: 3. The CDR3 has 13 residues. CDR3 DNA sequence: TGTGCCTGGAGTCTGACAGGGGGGAACATTCAGTACTTC. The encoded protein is CAWSLTGGNIQYF.

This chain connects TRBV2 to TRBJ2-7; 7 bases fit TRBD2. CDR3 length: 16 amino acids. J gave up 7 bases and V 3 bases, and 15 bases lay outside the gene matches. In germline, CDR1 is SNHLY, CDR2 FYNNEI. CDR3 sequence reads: CASSEEYGGGPMEQYF. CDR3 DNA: TGTGCCAGCAGTGAGGAGTATGGGGGAGGGCCGATGGAGCAGTACTTC. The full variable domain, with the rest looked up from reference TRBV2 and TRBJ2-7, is EPEVTQTPSHQVTQMGQEVILRCVPISNHLYFYWYRQILGQKVEFLVSFYNNEISEKSEIFDDQFSVERPDGSNFTLKIRSTKLEDSAMYFCASSEEYGGGPMEQYFGPGTRLTVT.

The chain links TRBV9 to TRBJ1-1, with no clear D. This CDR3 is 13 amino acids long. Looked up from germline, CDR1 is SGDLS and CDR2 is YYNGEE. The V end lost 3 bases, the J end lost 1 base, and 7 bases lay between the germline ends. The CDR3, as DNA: TGTGCCAGCAGCGAACACGAGAACACTGAAGCTTTCTTT. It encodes CASSEHENTEAFF.

Written as DNA, the CDR3 is TGTGCCAGCAGTCTTCAGGTCTCTGGGGCCAACGTCCTGACTTTC. This codes for CASSLQVSGANVLTF. J is TRBJ2-6 and V is TRBV27; D is ambiguous. V was shortened by 5 bases and J by 0 bases, with 8 bases between the two germline ends. The CDR3 has 15 residues. From germline, CDR1 is MNHEY and CDR2 SMNVEV (reference sequence). Full variable domain (outside the CDR3, taken from reference TRBV27 and TRBJ2-6): EAQVTQNPRYLITVTGKKLTVTCSQNMNHEYMSWYRQDPGLGLRQIYYSMNVEVTDKGDVPEGYKVSRKEKRNFPLILESPSPNQTSLYFCASSLQVSGANVLTFGAGSRLTVL.

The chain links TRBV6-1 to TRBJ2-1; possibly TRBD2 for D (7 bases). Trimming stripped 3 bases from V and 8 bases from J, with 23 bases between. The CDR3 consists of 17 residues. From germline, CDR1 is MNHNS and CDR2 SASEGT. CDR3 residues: CASSDGLGGAPLDEQFF. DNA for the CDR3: TGTGCCAGCAGTGACGGTTTAGGGGGGGCCCCTCTTGATGAGCAGTTCTTC.

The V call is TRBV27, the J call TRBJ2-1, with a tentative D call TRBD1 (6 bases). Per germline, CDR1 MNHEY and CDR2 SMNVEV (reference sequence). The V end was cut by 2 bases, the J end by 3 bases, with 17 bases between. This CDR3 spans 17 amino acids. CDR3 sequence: CASSLTGQTDLYNEQFF. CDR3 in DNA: TGTGCCAGCAGTTTAACAGGACAGACGGACCTCTACAATGAGCAGTTCTTC.

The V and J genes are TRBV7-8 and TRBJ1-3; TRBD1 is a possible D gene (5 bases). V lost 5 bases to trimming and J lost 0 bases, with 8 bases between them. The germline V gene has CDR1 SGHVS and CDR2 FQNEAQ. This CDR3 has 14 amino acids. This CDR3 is CASSRDRSGNTIYF. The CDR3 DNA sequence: TGTGCCAGCAGCCGGGACCGCTCTGGAAACACCATATATTTT.

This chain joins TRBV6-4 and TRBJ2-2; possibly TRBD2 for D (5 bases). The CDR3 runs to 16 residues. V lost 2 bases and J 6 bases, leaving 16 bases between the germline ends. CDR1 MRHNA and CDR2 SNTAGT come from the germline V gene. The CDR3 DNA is TGTGCCAGCAGTGACCTCCTCCGGGGTCGAGCCGGGGAGCTGTTTTTT. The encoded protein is CASSDLLRGRAGELFF.

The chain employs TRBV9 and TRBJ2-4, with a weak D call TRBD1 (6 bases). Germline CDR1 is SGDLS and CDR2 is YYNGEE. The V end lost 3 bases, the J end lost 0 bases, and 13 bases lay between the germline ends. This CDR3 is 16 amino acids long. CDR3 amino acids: CASSAGQPLAKNIQYF. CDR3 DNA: TGTGCCAGCAGCGCCGGACAGCCTCTAGCCAAAAACATTCAGTACTTC.

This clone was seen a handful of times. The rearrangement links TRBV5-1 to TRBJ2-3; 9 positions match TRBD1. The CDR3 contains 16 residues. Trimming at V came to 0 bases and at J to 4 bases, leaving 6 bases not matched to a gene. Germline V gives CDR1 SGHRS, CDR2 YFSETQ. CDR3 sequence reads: CASSLAGGQGSDTQYF. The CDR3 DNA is TGCGCCAGCAGCTTGGCCGGGGGACAGGGTTCAGATACGCAGTATTTT.

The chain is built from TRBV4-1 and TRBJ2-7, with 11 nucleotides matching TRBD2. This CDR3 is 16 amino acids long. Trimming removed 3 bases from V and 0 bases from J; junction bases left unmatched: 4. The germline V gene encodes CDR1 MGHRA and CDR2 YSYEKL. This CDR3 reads CASSQGTSGASYEQYF. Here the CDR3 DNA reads TGCGCCAGCAGCCAGGGGACTAGCGGTGCCTCCTACGAGCAGTACTTC.

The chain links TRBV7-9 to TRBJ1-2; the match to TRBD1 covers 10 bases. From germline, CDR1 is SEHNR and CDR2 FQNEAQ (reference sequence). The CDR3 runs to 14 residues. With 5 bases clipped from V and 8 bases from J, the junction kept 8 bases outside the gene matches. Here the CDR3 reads CASSPTGGANGYTF. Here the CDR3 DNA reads TGTGCCAGCAGCCCGACAGGGGGCGCGAACGGCTACACCTTC.

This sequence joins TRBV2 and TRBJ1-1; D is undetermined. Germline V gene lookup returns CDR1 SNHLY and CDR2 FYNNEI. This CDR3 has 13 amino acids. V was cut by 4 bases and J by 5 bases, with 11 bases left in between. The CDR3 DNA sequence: TGTGCCAGCAGTGTGCGGGCGCGGACTGAAGCTTTCTTT. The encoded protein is CASSVRARTEAFF.

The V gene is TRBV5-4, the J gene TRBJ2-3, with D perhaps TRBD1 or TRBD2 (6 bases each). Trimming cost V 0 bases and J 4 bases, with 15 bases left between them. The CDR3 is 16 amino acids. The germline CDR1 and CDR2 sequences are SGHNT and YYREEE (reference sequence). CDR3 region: CASSLGGANGADTQYF. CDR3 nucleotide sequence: TGTGCCAGCAGCTTGGGGGGGGCTAACGGGGCAGATACGCAGTATTTT.

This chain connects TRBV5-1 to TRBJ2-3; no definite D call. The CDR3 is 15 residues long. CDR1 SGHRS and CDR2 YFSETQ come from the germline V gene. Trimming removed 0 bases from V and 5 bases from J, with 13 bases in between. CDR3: CASSLDPRTQDTQYF. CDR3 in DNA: TGCGCCAGCAGCTTGGATCCTAGGACCCAAGATACGCAGTATTTT.

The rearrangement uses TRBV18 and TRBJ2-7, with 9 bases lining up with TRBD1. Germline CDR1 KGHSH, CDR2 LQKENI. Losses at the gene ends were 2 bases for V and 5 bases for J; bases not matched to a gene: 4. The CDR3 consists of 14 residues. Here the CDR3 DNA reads TGTGCCAGCTCACCAGGGACAGGGAAGGACGAGCAGTACTTC. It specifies CASSPGTGKDEQYF.

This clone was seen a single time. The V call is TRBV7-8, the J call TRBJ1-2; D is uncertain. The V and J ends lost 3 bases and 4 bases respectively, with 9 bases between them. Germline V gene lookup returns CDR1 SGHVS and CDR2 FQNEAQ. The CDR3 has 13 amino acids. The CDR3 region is CASSFNAPYGYTF. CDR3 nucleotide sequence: TGTGCCAGCAGCTTTAACGCGCCCTATGGCTACACCTTC.

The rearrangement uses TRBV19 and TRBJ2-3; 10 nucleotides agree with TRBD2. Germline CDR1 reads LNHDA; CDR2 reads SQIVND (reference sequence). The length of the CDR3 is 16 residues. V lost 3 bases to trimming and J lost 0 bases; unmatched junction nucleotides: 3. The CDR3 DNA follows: TGTGCCAGTAGTATGATTAGCGGGGGGAGCACAGATACGCAGTATTTT. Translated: CASSMISGGSTDTQYF.

The CDR3 protein is CASSSIAGQVETQYF. The DNA of the CDR3 is TGTGCCAGCAGCTCGATAGCGGGACAGGTGGAGACCCAGTACTTC. The V and J genes are TRBV7-2 and TRBJ2-5; either TRBD1 or TRBD2 may supply D (8 bases each). The CDR3 contains 15 residues. Per germline, CDR1 SGHTA and CDR2 FQGNSA. The V end was cut by 4 bases, the J end by 5 bases, with 17 bases between.

CDR3: CASSPPSGQNMNTEAFF. DNA of the CDR3: TGTGCCAGCTCACCACCGTCGGGACAGAACATGAACACTGAAGCTTTCTTT. The chain employs TRBV18 and TRBJ1-1; 7 bases agree with TRBD1. This CDR3 has 17 amino acids. Germline V gene sequence: CDR1 KGHSH, CDR2 LQKENI. J gave up 0 bases and V 0 bases, and 7 bases lay outside the gene matches.

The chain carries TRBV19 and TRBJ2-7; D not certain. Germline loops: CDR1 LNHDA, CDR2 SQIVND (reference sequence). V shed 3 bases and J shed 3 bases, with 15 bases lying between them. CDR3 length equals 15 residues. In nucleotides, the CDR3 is TGTGCCAGTAGTATGTACCAGCTACATTACTACGAGCAGTACTTC. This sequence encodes CASSMYQLHYYEQYF.

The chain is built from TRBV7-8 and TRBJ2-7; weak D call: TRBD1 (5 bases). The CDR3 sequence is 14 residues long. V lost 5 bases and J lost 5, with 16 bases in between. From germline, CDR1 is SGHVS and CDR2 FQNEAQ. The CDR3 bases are TGTGCCAGCAGCCCACAGGTTTGGGAAAACGAGCAGTACTTC. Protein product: CASSPQVWENEQYF.

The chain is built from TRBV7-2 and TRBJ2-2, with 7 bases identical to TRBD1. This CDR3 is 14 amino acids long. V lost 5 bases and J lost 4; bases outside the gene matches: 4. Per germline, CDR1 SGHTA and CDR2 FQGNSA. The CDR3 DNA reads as TGTGCCAGCAGCCGGGGACAGCGCACCGGGGAGCTGTTTTTT. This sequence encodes CASSRGQRTGELFF.

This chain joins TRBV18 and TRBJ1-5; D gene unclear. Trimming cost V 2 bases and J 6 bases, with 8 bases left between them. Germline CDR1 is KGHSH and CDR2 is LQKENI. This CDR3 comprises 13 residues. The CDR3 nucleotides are TGTGCCAGCTCACCAGCAGGCGGTCAGCCCCAGCATTTT. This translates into CASSPAGGQPQHF.

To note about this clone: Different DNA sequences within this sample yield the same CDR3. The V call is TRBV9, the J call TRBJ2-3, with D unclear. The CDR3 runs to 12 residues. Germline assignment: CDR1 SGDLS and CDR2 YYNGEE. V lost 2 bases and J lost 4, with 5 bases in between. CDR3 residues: CASSVGPDTQYF. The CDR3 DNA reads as TGTGCCAGCAGCGTCGGCCCAGATACGCAGTATTTT.

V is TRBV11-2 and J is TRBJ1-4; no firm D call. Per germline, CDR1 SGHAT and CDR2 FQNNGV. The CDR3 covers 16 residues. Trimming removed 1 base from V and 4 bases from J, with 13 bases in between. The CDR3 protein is CASSLGSAAINEKLFF. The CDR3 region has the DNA TGTGCCAGCAGCTTAGGATCGGCAGCCATTAATGAAAAACTGTTTTTT.

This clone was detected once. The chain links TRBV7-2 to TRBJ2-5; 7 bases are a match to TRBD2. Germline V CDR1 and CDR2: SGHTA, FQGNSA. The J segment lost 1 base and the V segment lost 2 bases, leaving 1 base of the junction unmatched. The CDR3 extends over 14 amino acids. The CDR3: CASSLSGIQETQYF. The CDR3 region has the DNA TGTGCCAGCAGCTTAAGCGGGATCCAAGAGACCCAGTACTTC.

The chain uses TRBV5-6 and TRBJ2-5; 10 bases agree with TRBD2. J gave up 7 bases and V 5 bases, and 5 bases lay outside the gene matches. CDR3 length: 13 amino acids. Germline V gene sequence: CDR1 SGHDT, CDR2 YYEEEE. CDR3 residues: CASSLAGGRTQYF. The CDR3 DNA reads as TGTGCCAGCAGTTTAGCGGGAGGTCGGACCCAGTACTTC.

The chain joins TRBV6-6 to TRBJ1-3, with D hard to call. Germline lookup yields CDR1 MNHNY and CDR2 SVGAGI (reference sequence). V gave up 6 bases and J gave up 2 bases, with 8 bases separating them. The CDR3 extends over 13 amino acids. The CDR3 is CASRSGPGNTIYF. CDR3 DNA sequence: TGTGCCAGCAGATCCGGCCCTGGAAACACCATATATTTT.